Below are 23 T cell receptor beta chains sequenced from a single sample in a study of Ad26.COV2.S vaccination and SARS-CoV-2 variants. Treatment indicated: 15 to 20 received Ad26.COV2.S at low or high dose, single or two shots; about 5 received placebo; per-sample allocation not given. Sample collection was performed on day 63 after the first vaccine or placebo injection. The table came from immunoSEQ multiplex PCR; TCRdb's copy has only in-frame clones and leaves some out. Among 250,000 to 300,000 clones listed, around 87% were seen once. The material was peripheral blood, obtained in a trial of Ad26.COV2.S vaccine versus placebo. Receptors originate from a person between 18 and 60 years old who received the Ad26.COV2.S COVID-19 vaccine or a placebo.

The V call is TRBV18, the J call TRBJ2-1, with TRBD2 identical over 12 bases. The CDR3 runs 16 residues. V was clipped by 4 bases and J by 7 bases; unmatched bases: 8. Germline CDR1 is KGHSH and CDR2 is LQKENI. CDR3 sequence (DNA): TGTGCCAGCTCACTGCTGACTAGCGGGAGAGGGAATGAGCAGTTCTTC. It specifies CASSLLTSGRGNEQFF.

V and J are TRBV19 and TRBJ2-1; 10 bases fit TRBD2. Losses at the gene ends were 5 bases for V and 4 bases for J; bases not matched to a gene: 8. The CDR3 is 16 residues long. CDR1 LNHDA and CDR2 SQIVND come from the germline V gene (reference sequence). In nucleotides, the CDR3 is TGTGCCAGTAGTCACTCACTAGCGGGACCATACAATGAGCAGTTCTTC. Translating gives CASSHSLAGPYNEQFF.

The CDR3 sequence is CASSLAGASADTQYF. The CDR3 DNA is TGTGCCAGCAGCTTAGCGGGGGCGAGCGCGGATACGCAGTATTTT. The chain joins TRBV11-2 to TRBJ2-3; TRBD1 or TRBD2 may be the D gene (6 bases each). Germline values: CDR1 SGHAT, CDR2 FQNNGV. This CDR3 is 15 amino acids long. The V and J ends lost 1 base and 6 bases respectively, with 14 bases between them.

The J gene is TRBJ1-6, the V gene TRBV3-1 (or the pseudogene TRBV3-2); D gene unclear. Germline lookup yields CDR1 LGHDT and CDR2 YNNKEL (reference sequence). The CDR3 length is 13 residues. Trimming removed 4 bases from V and 10 bases from J, with 11 bases in between. The CDR3 DNA follows: TGTGCCAGCAGCCTAAGCGGGTCGTCACCCCTCCACTTT. Translated, it gives CASSLSGSSPLHF.

Only a few counts were recorded for this clone. The V call is TRBV7-2, the J call TRBJ1-1; D may be TRBD1 (5 bases). Germline lookup yields CDR1 SGHTA and CDR2 FQGNSA. This CDR3 region has 13 residues. Trimming took 4 bases from V and 4 from J, leaving 10 bases between them. This CDR3 reads CASSYRGGTEAFF. CDR3 DNA sequence: TGTGCCAGCAGCTACCGTGGGGGCACTGAAGCTTTCTTT.

CDR3 residues: CATSRDSTANGSPLHF. The CDR3 nucleotides read TGTGCCACCAGCAGAGATAGTACAGCGAATGGTTCACCCCTCCACTTT. The chain is built from TRBV15 and TRBJ1-6; no reliable D call. V lost 0 bases and J lost 9, with 15 bases in between. Germline CDR1 LNHNV, CDR2 YYDKDF (reference sequence). This CDR3 is 16 amino acids long.

This clone was found many times. V usage is TRBV2 and J usage is TRBJ2-2; TRBD1 matches 8 bases. V was pared by 5 bases and J by 9 bases, with 8 bases of the junction left unmatched. CDR1 and CDR2 (germline): SNHLY, FYNNEI. This CDR3 contains 14 residues. The CDR3: CASSRTGSPWELFF. DNA of the CDR3: TGTGCCAGCAGTCGGACAGGGTCGCCCTGGGAGCTGTTTTTT.

The chain couples TRBV19 to TRBJ2-5; 12 nucleotides align to TRBD2. With V trimmed by 10 bases and J by 4 bases, 16 bases remained unmatched. CDR1 is LNHDA and CDR2 is SQIVND in the germline V gene (reference sequence). CDR3 length equals 17 residues. DNA of the CDR3: TGTGCCACCAGGGCCCAGACTAGCGGGAGTGGCTCAGAGACCCAGTACTTC. Translating gives CATRAQTSGSGSETQYF.

This chain uses TRBV11-2 with TRBJ2-7, with 8 bases matching TRBD1. The germline gives CDR1 SGHAT, CDR2 FQNNGV. V lost 3 bases, J lost 5 bases, and 6 bases stayed unmatched. This CDR3 spans 14 amino acids. Here the CDR3 DNA reads TGTGCCAGCAGCTTTAGACAGGGGCGGCACGAGCAGTACTTC. Translation gives CASSFRQGRHEQYF.

The gene calls are TRBV3-1 (or the pseudogene TRBV3-2) and TRBJ2-1, with 7 positions matching TRBD2. This CDR3 contains 15 residues. Per the germline V gene, CDR1 is LGHDT and CDR2 is YNNKEL (reference sequence). The V segment lost 2 bases and the J segment 8 bases; nucleotides outside the gene matches: 9. The CDR3 is CASSQIGGSFDEQFF. The CDR3 DNA sequence: TGTGCCAGCAGCCAAATAGGCGGGAGTTTCGATGAGCAGTTCTTC.

This CDR3 reads CASSPWAGTSRMEQFF. CDR3 coding DNA: TGTGCCAGCAGCCCATGGGCTGGGACTAGCCGAATGGAGCAGTTCTTC. The J gene is TRBJ2-1, the V gene TRBV7-2; 9 bases are a match to TRBD2. CDR3 length equals 16 residues. V gave up 5 bases and J gave up 10 bases; unmatched junction bases: 15. Looked up from germline, CDR1 is SGHTA and CDR2 is FQGNSA.

This chain uses TRBV5-1 with TRBJ2-6; 7 bases are shared with TRBD1. The germline V gene encodes CDR1 SGHRS and CDR2 YFSETQ. The V gene end was trimmed by 0 bases and the J gene end by 0 bases; junction bases not matched to a gene: 9. CDR3 length: 19 residues. In DNA, the CDR3 is TGCGCCAGCAGCTTGGCGACAGGGATGATAAACTCTGGGGCCAACGTCCTGACTTTC. Translation: CASSLATGMINSGANVLTF.

The V gene is TRBV12-3 or TRBV12-4, the J gene TRBJ1-5; a possible D gene is TRBD1 (5 bases). CDR3 length: 13 residues. Between the trimmed V and J ends, which lost 5 bases and 7 bases, there was a span of 12 bases. In nucleotides, the CDR3 is TGTGCCAGCAGTAGGGGAAAGGACCAGCCCCAGCATTTT. Its translation is CASSRGKDQPQHF.

The rearrangement links TRBV7-3 to TRBJ2-5; 10 bases align to TRBD1. With V trimmed by 0 bases and J by 4 bases, 5 bases remained unmatched. Germline V CDR1 and CDR2: SGHTA, FQGTGA. The CDR3 length is 16 residues. The chain's CDR3 is CASSLTGTGEGETQYF. The CDR3 coding sequence is TGTGCCAGCAGCTTAACGGGGACAGGGGAGGGAGAGACCCAGTACTTC.

J is TRBJ2-2 and V is TRBV5-1, with no clear D. Trimming left V 0 bases short and J 5 bases short, with 11 bases between. The CDR3 spans 15 residues. Germline V gives CDR1 SGHRS, CDR2 YFSETQ. CDR3 nucleotides: TGCGCCAGCAGCTTGGAGTCTCGTGGGACCGGGGAGCTGTTTTTT. Protein sequence: CASSLESRGTGELFF.

The chain joins TRBV18 to TRBJ2-5; D remains unclear. Germline assignment: CDR1 KGHSH and CDR2 LQKENI. CDR3 length: 15 residues. Trimming took off 2 bases at V and 2 bases at J, with 12 bases between the two ends. The DNA of the CDR3 is TGTGCCAGCTCACCATCGGCGAGTAAACAAGAGACCCAGTACTTC. This encodes CASSPSASKQETQYF.

V usage is TRBV28 and J usage is TRBJ1-5, with a weak D call TRBD1 (5 bases). The CDR3 sequence is 16 residues long. The V end lost 4 bases, the J end lost 2 bases, and 15 bases lay between the germline ends. Germline V gives CDR1 MDHEN, CDR2 SYDVKM. CDR3 in DNA: TGTGCCAGCAGTTCCCGGGCAGGGAGAGGCAATCAGCCCCAGCATTTT. Protein product: CASSSRAGRGNQPQHF.

The chain carries TRBV2 and TRBJ1-1; D is unclear. Trimming removed 7 bases at V and 11 bases at J, with 23 bases between. The CDR3 is 14 amino acids. Germline V CDR1 and CDR2: SNHLY, FYNNEI. Here the CDR3 DNA reads TGTGCCAGCACCCAAACTGCGGACCTTCTACGGGCTTTCTTT. Residues: CASTQTADLLRAFF.

The V gene is TRBV4-2, the J gene TRBJ2-3; 9 nucleotides align to TRBD2. Germline CDR1 is LGHNA and CDR2 is YNFKEQ. The CDR3 has 18 residues. V trimming: 4 bases; J trimming: 0 bases; junction bases outside the gene matches: 11. CDR3 in amino acids: CASSLSSGAALSTDTQYF. The CDR3, as DNA: TGTGCCAGCAGCCTCTCTAGCGGGGCCGCCCTTAGCACAGATACGCAGTATTTT.

This sequence joins TRBV5-1 and TRBJ2-3; D unclear. The germline gives CDR1 SGHRS, CDR2 YFSETQ. This CDR3 has 14 residues. Trimming removed 6 bases from V and 4 bases from J, with 15 bases in between. The CDR3 bases are TGCGCCAGCAAGTTGGTCCCCATTGCAGATACGCAGTATTTT. Residues: CASKLVPIADTQYF.

The gene calls are TRBV19 and TRBJ1-3, with D possibly TRBD1 on 6 matching bases. V gave up 6 bases and J gave up 2 bases, with 11 bases separating them. Looked up from germline, CDR1 is LNHDA and CDR2 is SQIVND (reference sequence). CDR3 length equals 14 residues. The CDR3 coding sequence is TGTGCCAGTAGGACCCAGGGGACTGGAAACACCATATATTTT. Translation gives CASRTQGTGNTIYF.

This clone has a single count. The J gene is TRBJ1-2, the V gene TRBV6-1; weak D call: TRBD1 (6 bases). Deletions cut 6 bases from V and 4 bases from J, with 15 bases between. The CDR3 is 14 amino acids. The germline V gene has CDR1 MNHNS and CDR2 SASEGT. CDR3 sequence reads: CASSPRGLGYGYTF. The CDR3 bases are TGTGCCAGCAGCCCCCGGGGGCTCGGCTATGGCTACACCTTC.

This chain connects TRBV5-1 to TRBJ2-1; the match to TRBD1 covers 11 bases. V lost 4 bases, J lost 7 bases, and 7 bases stayed unmatched. This CDR3 has 15 amino acids. The V gene's germline CDR1 is SGHRS and CDR2 YFSETQ. This CDR3 reads CASSAQGQGENEQFF. In nucleotides, the CDR3 is TGCGCCAGCAGCGCACAGGGACAGGGGGAAAATGAGCAGTTCTTC.